Included here is one T cell receptor (beta chain) sequence, with context. This record belongs to a study of blood T cell repertoires in COVID-19. TCRdb's copy holds only in-frame clones and misses some; the assay was immunoSEQ multiplex PCR. The repertoire holds about 130,000 clones, roughly 86% seen once, with approximately 10% in the top ten. Germline V CDR1 and CDR2: SGHTA, FQGNSA. The CDR3 runs 14 residues. V lost 5 bases and J lost 1, with 11 bases in between. Sample: peripheral blood. This clonotype originated in a woman in her 70s with COVID-19, enrolled during active disease. The chain is built from TRBV7-2 and TRBJ1-1, with D perhaps matching TRBD1 (5 bases). The CDR3: CASSGGVGNTEAFF. For the CDR3, the DNA is TGTGCCAGCAGCGGAGGGGTGGGGAACACTGAAGCTTTCTTT.